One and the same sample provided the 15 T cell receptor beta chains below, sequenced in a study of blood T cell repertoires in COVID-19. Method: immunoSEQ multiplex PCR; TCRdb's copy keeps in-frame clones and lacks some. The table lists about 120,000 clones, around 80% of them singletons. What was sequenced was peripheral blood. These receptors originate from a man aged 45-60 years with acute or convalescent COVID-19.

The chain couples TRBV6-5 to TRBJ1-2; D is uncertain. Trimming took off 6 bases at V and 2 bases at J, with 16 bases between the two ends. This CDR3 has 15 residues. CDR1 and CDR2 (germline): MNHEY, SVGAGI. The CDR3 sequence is CASSKTTSANYGYTF. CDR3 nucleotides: TGTGCCAGCAGCAAAACAACAAGCGCGAACTATGGCTACACCTTC.

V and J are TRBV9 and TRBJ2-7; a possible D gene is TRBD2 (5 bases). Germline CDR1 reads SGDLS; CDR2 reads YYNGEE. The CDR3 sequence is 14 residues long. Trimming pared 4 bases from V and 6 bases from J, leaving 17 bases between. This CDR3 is CASSQDEGTLEQYF. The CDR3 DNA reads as TGTGCCAGCAGCCAAGATGAGGGTACTCTCGAGCAGTACTTC. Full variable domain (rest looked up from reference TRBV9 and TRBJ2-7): DSGVTQTPKHLITATGQRVTLRCSPRSGDLSVYWYQQSLDQGLQFLIQYYNGEERAKGNILERFSAQQFPDLHSELNLSSLELGDSALYFCASSQDEGTLEQYFGPGTRLTVT.

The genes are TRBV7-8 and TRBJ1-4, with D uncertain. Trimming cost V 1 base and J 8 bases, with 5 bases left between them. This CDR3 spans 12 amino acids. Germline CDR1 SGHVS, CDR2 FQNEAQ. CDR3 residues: CASSLVGEKLFF. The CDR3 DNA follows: TGTGCCAGCAGCTTAGTGGGCGAAAAACTGTTTTTT.

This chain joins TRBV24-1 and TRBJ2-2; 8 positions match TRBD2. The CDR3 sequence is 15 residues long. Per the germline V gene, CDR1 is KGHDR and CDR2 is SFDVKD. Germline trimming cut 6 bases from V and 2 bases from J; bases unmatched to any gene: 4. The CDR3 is CATSSGGRNTGELFF. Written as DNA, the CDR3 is TGTGCCACCAGTTCGGGGGGGCGAAACACCGGGGAGCTGTTTTTT.

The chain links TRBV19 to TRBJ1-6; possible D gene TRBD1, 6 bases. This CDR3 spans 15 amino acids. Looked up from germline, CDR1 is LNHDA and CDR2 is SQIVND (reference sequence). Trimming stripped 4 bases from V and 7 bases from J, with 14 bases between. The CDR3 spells CASSSTGGANSPLHF. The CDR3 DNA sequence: TGTGCCAGTAGTAGCACGGGGGGGGCGAATTCACCCCTCCACTTT.

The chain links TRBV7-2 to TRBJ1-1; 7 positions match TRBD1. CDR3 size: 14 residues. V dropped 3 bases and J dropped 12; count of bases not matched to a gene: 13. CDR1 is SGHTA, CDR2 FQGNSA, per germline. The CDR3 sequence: CASSFAPLGRGTFF. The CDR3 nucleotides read TGTGCCAGCAGCTTCGCCCCCCTTGGCAGGGGGACTTTCTTT.

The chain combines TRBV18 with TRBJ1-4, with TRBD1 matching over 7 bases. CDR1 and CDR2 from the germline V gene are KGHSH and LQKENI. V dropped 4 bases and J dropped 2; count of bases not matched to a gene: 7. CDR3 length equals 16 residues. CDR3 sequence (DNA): TGTGCCAGCTCACGCAATACAGGGGATACTAATGAAAAACTGTTTTTT. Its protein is CASSRNTGDTNEKLFF.

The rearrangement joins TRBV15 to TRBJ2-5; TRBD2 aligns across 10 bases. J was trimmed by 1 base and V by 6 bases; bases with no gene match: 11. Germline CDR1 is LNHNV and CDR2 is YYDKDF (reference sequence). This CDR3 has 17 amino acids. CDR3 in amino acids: CATRSLAGGGFQETQYF. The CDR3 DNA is TGTGCCACCAGGAGCTTAGCGGGGGGCGGATTCCAAGAGACCCAGTACTTC.

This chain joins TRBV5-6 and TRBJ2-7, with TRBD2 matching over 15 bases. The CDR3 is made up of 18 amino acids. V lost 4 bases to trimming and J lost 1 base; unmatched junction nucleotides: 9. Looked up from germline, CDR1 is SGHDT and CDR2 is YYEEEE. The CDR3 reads CASSPGLAGGRRSYEQYF. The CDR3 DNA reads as TGTGCCAGCAGCCCGGGACTAGCGGGAGGCCGGCGGTCCTACGAGCAGTACTTC.

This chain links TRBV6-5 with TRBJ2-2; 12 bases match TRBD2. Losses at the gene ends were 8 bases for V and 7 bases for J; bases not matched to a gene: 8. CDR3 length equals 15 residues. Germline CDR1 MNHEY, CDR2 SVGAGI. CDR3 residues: CASRLAGGPGGELFF. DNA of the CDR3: TGTGCCAGCCGGCTAGCGGGAGGGCCGGGCGGGGAGCTGTTTTTT.

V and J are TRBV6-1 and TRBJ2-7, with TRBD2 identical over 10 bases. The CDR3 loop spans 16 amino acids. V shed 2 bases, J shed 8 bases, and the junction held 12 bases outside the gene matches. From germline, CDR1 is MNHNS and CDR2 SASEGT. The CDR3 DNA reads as TGTGCCAGCAGTGAAATTTCGAATCAAGCGGGAGGGCAGCAGTACTTC. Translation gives CASSEISNQAGGQQYF.

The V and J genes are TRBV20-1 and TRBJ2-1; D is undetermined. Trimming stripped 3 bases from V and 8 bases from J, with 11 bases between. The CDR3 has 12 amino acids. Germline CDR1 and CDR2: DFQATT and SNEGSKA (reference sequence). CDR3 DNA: TGCAGTGCTAGTGCCCTAGTCGATGAGCAGTTCTTC. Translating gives CSASALVDEQFF.

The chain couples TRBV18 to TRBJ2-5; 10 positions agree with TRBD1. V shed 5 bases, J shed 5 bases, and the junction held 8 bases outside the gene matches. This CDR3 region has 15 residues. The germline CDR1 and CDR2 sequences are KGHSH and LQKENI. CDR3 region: CASSLPGTGVETQYF. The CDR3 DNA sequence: TGTGCCAGCTCATTACCCGGGACAGGGGTTGAGACCCAGTACTTC. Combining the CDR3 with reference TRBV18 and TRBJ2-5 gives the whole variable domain NAGVMQNPRHLVRRRGQEARLRCSPMKGHSHVYWYRQLPEEGLKFMVYLQKENIIDESGMPKERFSAEFPKEGPSILRIQQVVRGDSAAYFCASSLPGTGVETQYFGPGTRLLVL.

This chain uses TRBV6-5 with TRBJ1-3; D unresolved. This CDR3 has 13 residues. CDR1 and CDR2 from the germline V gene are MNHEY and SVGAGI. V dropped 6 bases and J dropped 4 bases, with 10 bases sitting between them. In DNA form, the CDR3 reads TGTGCCAGCAGCGCCGCCCAGGGAAACACCATATATTTT. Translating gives CASSAAQGNTIYF.

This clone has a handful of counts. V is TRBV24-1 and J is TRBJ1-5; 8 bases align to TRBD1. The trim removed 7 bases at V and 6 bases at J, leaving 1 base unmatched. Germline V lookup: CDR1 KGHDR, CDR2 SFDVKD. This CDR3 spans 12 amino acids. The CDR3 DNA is TGTGCCACCAGCAGGGGGCCTCAGCCCCAGCATTTT. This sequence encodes CATSRGPQPQHF.